What follows is one TCR beta chain and its context. What it binds is not known. The CDR3 has 15 residues. Germline loops: CDR1 MDHEN, CDR2 SYDVKM. V lost 3 bases to trimming and J lost 2 bases, with 11 bases between them. The sample originates from a study of cytomegalovirus exposure and HLA in healthy donors. About the study: HLA-typed donors contributed about 85 million unique TCRs, which were held in an early data release. The study's findings and limits: Being productive about 87% or about 30% of the time was typical of most TCR beta V segments in an earlier analysis. The only immune exposure information that was available was CMV serostatus.

Use of 60 Vbeta and 13 Jbeta primers characterized the PCR. Produced via immunoSEQ multiplex PCR; TCRdb's table is partial and in-frame only. The sample has about 180,000 clones, more than 75% seen once; the top ten hold 1.5%. Sample: PBMCs. The receptor was isolated from a man aged 35-49 years in good health and CMV-seronegative. The rearrangement joins TRBV28 to TRBJ1-3; TRBD1 is a possible D gene (5 bases). The CDR3 here is CASSFLGTAGNTIYF. CDR3 DNA sequence: TGTGCCAGCAGTTTCCTCGGGACTGCTGGAAACACCATATATTTT.